The sequence of this T cell receptor (beta chain) was determined in a study of radiotherapy plus CTLA-4 blockade in lung cancer. Sequencing was performed with immunoSEQ multiplex PCR; in TCRdb, only in-frame clones are kept and a portion is missing. Among 90,000 to 100,000 clones, 65% to 75% were seen once, and the ten largest hold 2.8%. Germline V gene lookup returns CDR1 SGHDT and CDR2 YYEEEE. Trimming removed 1 base at V and 3 bases at J, with 8 bases between. The CDR3 is 14 residues long. Focal radiation and CTLA-4 blockade (ipilimumab) were tested in chemo-refractory metastatic non-small-cell lung cancer patients.

The source was peripheral blood, collected from a patient treated with radiotherapy plus ipilimumab. This chain connects TRBV5-6 to TRBJ1-5, with no clear D. The clonotype was recovered from a human donor with non-small cell lung cancer who had a partial response to radiotherapy plus ipilimumab. Some clones in this sample may be carry-over from other donors' samples. DNA of the CDR3: TGTGCCAGCAGCTTGTATGCAGACAATCAGCCCCAGCATTTT. This gives the protein CASSLYADNQPQHF. The full variable domain, completed using reference TRBV5-6 and TRBJ1-5, is DAGVTQSPTHLIKTRGQQVTLRCSPKSGHDTVSWYQQALGQGPQFIFQYYEEEERQRGNFPDRFSGHQFPNYSSELNVNALLLGDSALYLCASSLYADNQPQHFGDGTRLSIL.